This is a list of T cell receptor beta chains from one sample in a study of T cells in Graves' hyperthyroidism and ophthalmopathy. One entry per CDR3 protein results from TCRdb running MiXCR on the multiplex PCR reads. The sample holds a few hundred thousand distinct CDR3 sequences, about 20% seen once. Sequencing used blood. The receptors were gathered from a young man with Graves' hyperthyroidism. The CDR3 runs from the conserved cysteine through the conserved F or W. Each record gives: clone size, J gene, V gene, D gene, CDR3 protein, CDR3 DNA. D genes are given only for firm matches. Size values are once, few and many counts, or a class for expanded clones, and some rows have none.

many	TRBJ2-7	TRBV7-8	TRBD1	CASSLFTGETYEQYF	TGTGCCAGCAGCTTATTTACAGGGGAAACCTACGAGCAGTACTTC
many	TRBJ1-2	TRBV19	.	CASTPMGRYGYTF	TGTGCCAGTACTCCCATGGGCAGATATGGCTACACCTTC
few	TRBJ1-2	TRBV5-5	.	CASSLAGTEDVYGYTF	TGTGCCAGCAGCTTGGCCGGGACCGAGGACGTCTATGGCTACACCTTC
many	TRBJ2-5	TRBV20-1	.	CSARQRGETQYF	TGCAGTGCTAGACAGCGCGGGGAGACCCAGTACTTC
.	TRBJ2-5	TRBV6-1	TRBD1	CASSEPDRGSETQYF	TGTGCCAGCAGTGAGCCGGACAGGGGGTCGGAGACCCAGTACTTC
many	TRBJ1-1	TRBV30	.	CAWSVLLGSEAFF	TGTGCCTGGAGTGTACTCTTGGGGTCTGAAGCTTTCTTT
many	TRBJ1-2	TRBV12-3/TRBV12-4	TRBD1	CASSLPGQTKGYTF	TGTGCCAGCAGTTTACCGGGACAGACGAAAGGCTACACCTTC
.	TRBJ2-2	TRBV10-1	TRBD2	CASSAIAGYTGELFF	TGCGCCAGCAGTGCCATAGCGGGGTATACCGGGGAGCTGTTTTTT
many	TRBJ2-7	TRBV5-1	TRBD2	CASSLVRGAYEQYF	TGCGCCAGCAGCTTGGTCCGGGGGGCCTACGAGCAGTACTTC
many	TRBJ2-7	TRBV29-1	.	CSSEVPGGGDEQYF	TGCAGCTCCGAGGTTCCAGGGGGGGGGGACGAGCAGTACTTC
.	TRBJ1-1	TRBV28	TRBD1	CATLGQQNTEAFF	TGTGCCACCCTGGGACAGCAGAACACTGAAGCTTTCTTT